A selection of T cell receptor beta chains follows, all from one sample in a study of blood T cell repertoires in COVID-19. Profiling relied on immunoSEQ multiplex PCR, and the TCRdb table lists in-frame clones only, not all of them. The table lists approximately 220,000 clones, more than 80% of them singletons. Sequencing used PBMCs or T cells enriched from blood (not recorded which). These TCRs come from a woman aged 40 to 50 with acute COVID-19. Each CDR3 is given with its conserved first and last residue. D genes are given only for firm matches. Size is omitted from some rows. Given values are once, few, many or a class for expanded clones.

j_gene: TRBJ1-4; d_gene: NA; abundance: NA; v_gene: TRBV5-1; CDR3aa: CASSGTGRSSEKLFF; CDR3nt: TGCGCCAGCAGCGGAACAGGGCGATCAAGTGAAAAACTGTTTTTT
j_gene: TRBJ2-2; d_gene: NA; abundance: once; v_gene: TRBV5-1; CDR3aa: CASSPPVANTGELFF; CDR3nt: TGCGCCAGCAGCCCCCCGGTCGCGAACACCGGGGAGCTGTTTTTT
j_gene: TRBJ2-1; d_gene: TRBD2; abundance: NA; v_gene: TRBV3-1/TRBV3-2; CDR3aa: CASRGLADNEQFF; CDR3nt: TGTGCCAGCAGGGGACTAGCGGACAATGAGCAGTTCTTC
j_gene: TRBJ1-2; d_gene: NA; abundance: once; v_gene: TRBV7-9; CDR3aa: CASSLSGANYGYTF; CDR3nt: TGTGCCAGCAGCTTATCGGGAGCTAACTATGGCTACACCTTC
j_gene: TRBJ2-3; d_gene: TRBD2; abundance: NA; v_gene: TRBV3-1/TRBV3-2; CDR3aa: CASSQDRGGSLNTQYF; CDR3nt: TGTGCCAGCAGCCAAGATCGGGGGGGTAGCCTAAATACGCAGTATTTT
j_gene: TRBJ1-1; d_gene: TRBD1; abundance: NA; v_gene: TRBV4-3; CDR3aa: CASSLEATGTGGSEAFF; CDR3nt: TGCGCCAGCAGCCTTGAGGCGACCGGGACAGGGGGCAGTGAAGCTTTCTTT
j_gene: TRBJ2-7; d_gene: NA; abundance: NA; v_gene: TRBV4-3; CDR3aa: CASSPREAGYEQYF; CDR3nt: TGCGCCAGCAGCCCTCGTGAGGCGGGCTACGAGCAGTACTTC
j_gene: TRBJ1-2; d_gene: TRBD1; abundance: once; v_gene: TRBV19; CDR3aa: CASSPQGQGATGYTF; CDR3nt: TGTGCCAGTAGTCCTCAAGGACAGGGGGCAACTGGCTACACCTTC
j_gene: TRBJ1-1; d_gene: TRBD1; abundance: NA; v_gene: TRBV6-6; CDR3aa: CASSWDSTEAFF; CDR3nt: TGTGCCAGCAGCTGGGACAGCACTGAAGCTTTCTTT
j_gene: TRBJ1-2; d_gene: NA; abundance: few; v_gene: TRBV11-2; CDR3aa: CASSPSGGQKGYTF; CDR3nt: TGTGCCAGCAGCCCTTCCGGGGGGCAGAAAGGCTACACCTTC
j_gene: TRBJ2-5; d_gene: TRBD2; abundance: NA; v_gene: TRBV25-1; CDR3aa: CASSPHWTSGGSQETQYF; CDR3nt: TGTGCCAGCAGTCCACACTGGACTAGCGGGGGATCCCAAGAGACCCAGTACTTC
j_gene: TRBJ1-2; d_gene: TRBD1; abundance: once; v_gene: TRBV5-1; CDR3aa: CASSLDRGLGANYGYTF; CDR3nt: TGCGCCAGCAGCTTGGACAGGGGATTAGGGGCTAACTATGGCTACACCTTC
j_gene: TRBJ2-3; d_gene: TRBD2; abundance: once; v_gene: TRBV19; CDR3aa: CASSINSLAGIDTQYF; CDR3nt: TGTGCCAGTAGTATAAATTCCCTAGCGGGTATTGATACGCAGTATTTT
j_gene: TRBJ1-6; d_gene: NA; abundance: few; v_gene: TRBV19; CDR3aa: CASSTGMNSPLHF; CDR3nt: TGTGCCAGTAGTACAGGGATGAATTCACCCCTCCACTTT
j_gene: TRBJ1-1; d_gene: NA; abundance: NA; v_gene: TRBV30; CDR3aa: CAWSGRRGDTEAFF; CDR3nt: TGTGCCTGGAGTGGGAGGCGGGGGGACACTGAAGCTTTCTTT
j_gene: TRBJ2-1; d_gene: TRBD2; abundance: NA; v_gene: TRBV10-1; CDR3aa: CASSESKSGGPYNEQFF; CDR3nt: TGCGCCAGCAGTGAGTCGAAAAGCGGGGGACCGTACAATGAGCAGTTCTTC
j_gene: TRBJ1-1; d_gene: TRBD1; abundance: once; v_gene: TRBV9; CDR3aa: CASSATGGEAEAFF; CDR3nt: TGTGCCAGCAGCGCGACAGGGGGGGAAGCTGAAGCTTTCTTT
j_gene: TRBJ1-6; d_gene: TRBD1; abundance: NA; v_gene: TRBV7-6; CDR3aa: CASSLGTGHSPLHF; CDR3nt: TGTGCCAGCAGCTTAGGGACAGGGCACTCACCCCTCCACTTT
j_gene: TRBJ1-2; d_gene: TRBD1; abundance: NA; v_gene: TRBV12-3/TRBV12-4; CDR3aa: CASSLKGAYGYTF; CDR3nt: TGTGCCAGCAGTTTGAAGGGGGCCTATGGCTACACCTTC
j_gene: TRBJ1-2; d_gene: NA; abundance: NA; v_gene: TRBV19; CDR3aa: CASYGQTLRHGYTF; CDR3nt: TGTGCCTCTTACGGCCAGACGCTGAGGCATGGCTACACCTTC
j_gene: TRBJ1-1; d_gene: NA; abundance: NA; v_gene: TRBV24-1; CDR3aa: CATRAGSSGEAFF; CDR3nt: TGTGCCACCAGGGCAGGGTCTTCCGGTGAAGCTTTCTTT
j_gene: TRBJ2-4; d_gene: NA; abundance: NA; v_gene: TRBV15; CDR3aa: CATSRSLNTGPAKNIQYF; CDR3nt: TGTGCCACCAGCAGAAGCTTAAACACAGGGCCAGCCAAAAACATTCAGTACTTC
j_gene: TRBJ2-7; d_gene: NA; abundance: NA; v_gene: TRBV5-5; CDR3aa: CASSLYSSLNEQYF; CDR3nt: TGTGCCAGCAGCTTGTATAGCAGCCTCAACGAGCAGTACTTC
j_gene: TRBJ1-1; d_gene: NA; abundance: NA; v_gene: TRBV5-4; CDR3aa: CASSLDPGQTEAFF; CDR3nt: TGTGCCAGCAGCTTGGATCCAGGGCAAACTGAAGCTTTCTTT
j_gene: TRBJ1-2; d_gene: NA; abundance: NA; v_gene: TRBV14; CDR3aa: CASSQGASPYGYTF; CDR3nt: TGTGCCAGCAGCCAAGGGGCCTCCCCTTATGGCTACACCTTC
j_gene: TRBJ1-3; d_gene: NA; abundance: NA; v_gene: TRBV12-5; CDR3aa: CASVRVGGISGNTIYF; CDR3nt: TGTGCTAGTGTCCGGGTGGGGGGAATCTCTGGAAACACCATATATTTT
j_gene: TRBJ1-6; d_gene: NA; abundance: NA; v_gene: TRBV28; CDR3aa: CASRQLTGPSHF; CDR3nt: TGTGCCAGCCGCCAATTAACAGGCCCGAGCCACTTT
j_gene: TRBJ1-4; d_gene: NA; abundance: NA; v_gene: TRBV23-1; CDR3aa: CASREEERAGNNEKLFF; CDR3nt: TGCGCCAGCAGAGAGGAGGAAAGGGCCGGTAATAATGAAAAACTGTTTTTT
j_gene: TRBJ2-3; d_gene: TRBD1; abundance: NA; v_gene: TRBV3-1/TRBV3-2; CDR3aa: CASSQDRDRGPTDTQYF; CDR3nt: TGTGCCAGCAGCCAAGATCGGGACAGGGGGCCGACAGATACGCAGTATTTT
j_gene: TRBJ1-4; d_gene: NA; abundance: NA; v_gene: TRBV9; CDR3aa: CASSAGDTGRTYNEKLFF; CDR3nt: TGTGCCAGCAGCGCTGGGGATACAGGGCGGACCTATAATGAAAAACTGTTTTTT
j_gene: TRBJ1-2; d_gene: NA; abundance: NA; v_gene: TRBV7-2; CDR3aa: CASSLTVLYGYTF; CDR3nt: TGTGCCAGCAGCTTGACAGTTCTCTATGGCTACACCTTC
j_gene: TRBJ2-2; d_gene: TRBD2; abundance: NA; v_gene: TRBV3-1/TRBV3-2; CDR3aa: CASSQDSGLAGAAANTGELFF; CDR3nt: TGTGCCAGCAGCCAAGATAGCGGGCTAGCGGGGGCGGCCGCGAACACCGGGGAGCTGTTTTTT
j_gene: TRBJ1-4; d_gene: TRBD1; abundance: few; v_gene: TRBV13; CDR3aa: CASSLGQGGIPNEKLFF; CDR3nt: TGTGCCAGCAGCTTAGGACAGGGGGGGATCCCGAATGAAAAACTGTTTTTT
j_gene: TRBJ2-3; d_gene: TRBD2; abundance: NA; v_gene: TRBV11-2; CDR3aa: CASSPGGGPDTQYF; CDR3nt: TGTGCCAGCAGCCCCGGGGGGGGCCCAGATACGCAGTATTTT
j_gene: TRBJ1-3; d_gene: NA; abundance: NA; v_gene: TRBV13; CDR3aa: CASSLSRSFSGNTIYF; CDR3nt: TGTGCCAGCAGCCTTTCGAGGTCTTTCTCTGGAAACACCATATATTTT
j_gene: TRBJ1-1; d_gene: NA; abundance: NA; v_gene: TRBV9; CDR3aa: CASSPRQGPNTEAFF; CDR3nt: TGTGCCAGCAGCCCCCGTCAGGGGCCCAACACTGAAGCTTTCTTT
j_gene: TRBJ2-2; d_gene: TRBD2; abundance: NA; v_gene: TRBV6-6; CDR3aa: CASSRSGGPDTGELFF; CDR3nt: TGTGCCAGCAGCAGAAGCGGGGGGCCCGACACCGGGGAGCTGTTTTTT
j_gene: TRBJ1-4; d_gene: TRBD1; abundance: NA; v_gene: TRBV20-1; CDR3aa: CSASMTGRSFF; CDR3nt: TGCAGTGCTAGCATGACAGGGCGAAGTTTTTTT
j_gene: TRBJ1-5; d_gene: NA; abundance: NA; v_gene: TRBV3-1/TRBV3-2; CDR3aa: CASSPGLNSNQPQHF; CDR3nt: TGTGCCAGCAGTCCAGGGCTAAATAGCAATCAGCCCCAGCATTTT
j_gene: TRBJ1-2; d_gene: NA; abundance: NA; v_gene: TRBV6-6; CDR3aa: CASSDSRINYGYTF; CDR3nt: TGTGCCAGCAGTGACAGCCGAATTAACTATGGCTACACCTTC
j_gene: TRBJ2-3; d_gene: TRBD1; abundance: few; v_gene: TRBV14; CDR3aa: CASSLGQITDTQYF; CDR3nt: TGTGCCAGCAGCCTGGGACAGATCACAGATACGCAGTATTTT
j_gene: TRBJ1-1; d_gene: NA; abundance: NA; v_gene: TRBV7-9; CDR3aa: CASSLLDRRTEAFF; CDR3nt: TGTGCCAGCAGCTTGCTGGACAGACGGACTGAAGCTTTCTTT
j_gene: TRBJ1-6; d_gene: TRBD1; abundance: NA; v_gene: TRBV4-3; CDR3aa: CASSQDHTAGTGGSYNSPLHF; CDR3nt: TGCGCCAGCAGCCAAGACCACACTGCCGGGACAGGGGGCTCCTATAATTCACCCCTCCACTTT
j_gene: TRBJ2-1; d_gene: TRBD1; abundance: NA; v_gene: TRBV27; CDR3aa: CASSPDRVHNEQFF; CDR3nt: TGTGCCAGCAGCCCAGACAGGGTCCACAATGAGCAGTTCTTC
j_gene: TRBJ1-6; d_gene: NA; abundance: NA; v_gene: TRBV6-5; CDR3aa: CASSYRGSSYNSPLHF; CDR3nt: TGTGCCAGCAGTTATCGGGGGAGCTCCTATAATTCACCCCTCCACTTT
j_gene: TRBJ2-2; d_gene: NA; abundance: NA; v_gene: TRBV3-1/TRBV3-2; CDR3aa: CASSQWQANTGELFF; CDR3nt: TGTGCCAGCAGCCAATGGCAAGCGAACACCGGGGAGCTGTTTTTT
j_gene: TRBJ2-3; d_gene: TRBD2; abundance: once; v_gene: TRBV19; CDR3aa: CASSMTSGGVSTDTQYF; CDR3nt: TGTGCCAGTAGTATGACTAGCGGGGGGGTTAGCACAGATACGCAGTATTTT
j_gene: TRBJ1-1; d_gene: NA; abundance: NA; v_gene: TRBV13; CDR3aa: CASSLGPRGRNTEAFF; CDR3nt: TGTGCCAGCAGCTTAGGGCCCCGGGGTAGGAACACTGAAGCTTTCTTT
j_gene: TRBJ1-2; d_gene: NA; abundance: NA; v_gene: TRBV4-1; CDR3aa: CASSQGLGAYGYTF; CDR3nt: TGCGCCAGCAGCCAAGGTTTAGGGGCCTATGGCTACACCTTC
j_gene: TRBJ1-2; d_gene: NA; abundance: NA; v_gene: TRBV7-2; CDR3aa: CASSLAGQANYGYTF; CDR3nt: TGTGCCAGCAGCTTAGCCGGACAAGCTAACTATGGCTACACCTTC
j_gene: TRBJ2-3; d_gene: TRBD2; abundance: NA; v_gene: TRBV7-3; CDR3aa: CASSLSGGAVDTQYF; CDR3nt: TGTGCCAGCAGCCTAAGCGGGGGGGCCGTAGATACGCAGTATTTT
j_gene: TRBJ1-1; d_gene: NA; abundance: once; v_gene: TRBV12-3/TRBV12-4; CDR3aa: CASSLSEAFF; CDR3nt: TGTGCCAGCTCACTCTCTGAAGCTTTCTTT
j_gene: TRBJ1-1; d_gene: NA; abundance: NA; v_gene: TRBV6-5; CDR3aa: CASGWGGEAFF; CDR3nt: TGTGCCAGCGGGTGGGGAGGTGAAGCTTTCTTT
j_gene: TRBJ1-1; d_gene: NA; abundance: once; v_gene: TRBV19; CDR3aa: CASKGIIEAFF; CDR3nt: TGTGCCAGTAAGGGGATAATTGAAGCTTTCTTT